These 20 T cell receptor beta chains came from one sample sequenced in a study of blood T cell repertoires in COVID-19. The table came from immunoSEQ multiplex PCR; TCRdb's copy has only in-frame clones and leaves some out. The sample includes hundreds of thousands of clones, under 95% of them seen just once. The sequencing input was peripheral blood. These receptors were collected from a woman under 30 who had recovered from COVID-19.

V gene TRBV24-1 combines with J gene TRBJ2-5, with 9 bases lining up with TRBD2. V lost 4 bases to trimming and J lost 5 bases; unmatched junction nucleotides: 13. Germline loops: CDR1 KGHDR, CDR2 SFDVKD. There are 17 residues in the CDR3. DNA for the CDR3: TGTGCCACCAGTGACCCCTCGACGGGCGCGGGAGGGGAGACCCAGTACTTC. Protein: CATSDPSTGAGGETQYF.

CDR3 coding DNA: TGCAGCGTCCGTCTCCGACAGACAATTTCGAGCACCGGGGAGCTGTTTTTT. It translates to CSVRLRQTISSTGELFF. This rearrangement joins TRBV29-1 to TRBJ2-2; D might be TRBD1 (5 bases). Trimming removed 6 bases from V and 4 bases from J, with 24 bases in between. From germline, CDR1 is SQVTM and CDR2 ANQGSEA. This CDR3 has 17 amino acids.

The rearrangement joins TRBV28 to TRBJ1-2, with TRBD1 matching 7 bases. Germline V lookup: CDR1 MDHEN, CDR2 SYDVKM. CDR3 size: 16 residues. The trim removed 8 bases at V and 1 base at J, leaving 13 bases unmatched. In DNA, the CDR3 is TGTGCCAGCGGCACACCGGGACAGCACCTTAACTATGGCTACACCTTC. This translates into CASGTPGQHLNYGYTF.

The rearrangement uses TRBV6-2 or TRBV6-3 and TRBJ2-3, with a weak D call TRBD2 (6 bases). V lost 2 bases, J lost 6 bases, and 27 bases lay in between. CDR1 and CDR2 from the germline V gene are MNHEY and SVGEGT. The CDR3 has 19 amino acids. The CDR3 spells CASSYLRVRRGDFGDTQYF. As DNA, the CDR3 is TGTGCCAGCAGTTACCTTCGGGTTCGGCGGGGTGATTTTGGTGATACGCAGTATTTT.

The genes are TRBV4-3 and TRBJ1-1; 9 bases line up with TRBD1. After removal of 4 bases from V and 7 bases from J, the junction contained 10 bases not matched to a gene. The CDR3 totals 15 residues. Germline V gene sequence: CDR1 LGHNA, CDR2 YSLEER. The CDR3 DNA sequence: TGCGCCAGCAGCCTTATCGGGACAGGGTCGTTTGAAGCTTTCTTT. Its protein product is CASSLIGTGSFEAFF.

The V gene is TRBV30, the J gene TRBJ1-5; 8 positions agree with TRBD1. Trimming at V came to 4 bases and at J to 3 bases, leaving 5 bases not matched to a gene. Germline V lookup: CDR1 GTSNPN, CDR2 SVGIG (reference sequence). This CDR3 comprises 14 residues. CDR3 bases: TGTGCCTGGATGGACAGGGCCCACAATCAGCCCCAGCATTTT. Amino acids: CAWMDRAHNQPQHF.

This clone appeared a few times. The V and J genes are TRBV7-2 and TRBJ2-1, with 9 bases lining up with TRBD2. Unmatched junction bases numbered 2, after V lost 2 bases and J lost 6 bases. From germline, CDR1 is SGHTA and CDR2 FQGNSA. CDR3 size: 14 residues. CDR3 protein: CASSLLAGFNEQFF. CDR3 DNA: TGTGCCAGCAGCTTACTAGCGGGATTCAATGAGCAGTTCTTC.

The sample holds one count of this clone. V usage is TRBV5-6 and J usage is TRBJ2-7, with 7 nucleotides matching TRBD2. The CDR3 is 14 residues long. V lost 3 bases and J lost 7; bases outside the gene matches: 10. The germline V gene encodes CDR1 SGHDT and CDR2 YYEEEE. CDR3 bases: TGTGCCAGCAGCTACGGGGGAGGGCCCGAGGAGCAGTACGTC. Encoded protein: CASSYGGGPEEQYV.

J is TRBJ2-3 and V is TRBV6-5; 11 bases fit TRBD2. Germline-derived CDR1 and CDR2 are MNHEY and SVGAGI. V shed 7 bases, J shed 5 bases, and the junction held 8 bases outside the gene matches. The CDR3 totals 15 residues. CDR3 DNA sequence: TGTGCCAGCACAACCGCTAGCGGGAGGAAAGATACGCAGTATTTT. Translating gives CASTTASGRKDTQYF.

DNA for the CDR3: TGTGCCAGCAGAAGCGGGAGGGCCACAGATACGCAGTATTTT. Residues: CASRSGRATDTQYF. The genes are TRBV6-5 and TRBJ2-3, with 10 bases aligning to TRBD2. Germline V CDR1 and CDR2: MNHEY, SVGAGI. With 6 bases clipped from V and 2 bases from J, the junction kept 2 bases outside the gene matches. This CDR3 spans 14 amino acids.

V usage is TRBV7-8 and J usage is TRBJ2-5; D perhaps matches TRBD1 (6 bases). V lost 2 bases to trimming and J lost 0 bases, with 7 bases between them. Germline V CDR1 and CDR2: SGHVS, FQNEAQ. CDR3 length: 14 amino acids. CDR3: CASSLWDNQETQYF. CDR3 coding DNA: TGTGCCAGCAGCTTATGGGACAACCAAGAGACCCAGTACTTC.

V gene TRBV19 combines with J gene TRBJ2-2; D unresolved. Trimming pared 6 bases from V and 1 base from J, leaving 9 bases between. CDR3 length: 14 residues. Germline values: CDR1 LNHDA, CDR2 SQIVND (reference sequence). The CDR3 sequence: CASSSNVNTGELFF. DNA of the CDR3: TGTGCCAGTAGCAGTAACGTGAACACCGGGGAGCTGTTTTTT.

The rearrangement joins TRBV5-1 to TRBJ2-1; 14 nucleotides match TRBD2. The CDR3 is 14 residues long. V gave up 4 bases and J gave up 10 bases; unmatched junction bases: 4. In germline, CDR1 is SGHRS, CDR2 YFSETQ. For the CDR3, the DNA is TGCGCCAGCAGCGGGGGACTAGCGGGAGCGGAGCAGTTCTTC. Translated, it gives CASSGGLAGAEQFF.

The chain employs TRBV19 and TRBJ1-3; 7 bases map to TRBD1. The CDR3 covers 16 residues. Trimming cost V 5 bases and J 2 bases; bases outside gene matches: 9. Germline assignment: CDR1 LNHDA and CDR2 SQIVND (reference sequence). Here the CDR3 DNA reads TGTGCCAGTAGTGTTAGCCCTACAGGGGCTGGAAACACCATATATTTT. It specifies CASSVSPTGAGNTIYF. Using reference TRBV19 and TRBJ1-3 for the parts outside the CDR3, the full variable domain is DGGITQSPKYLFRKEGQNVTLSCEQNLNHDAMYWYRQDPGQGLRLIYYSQIVNDFQKGDIAEGYSVSREKKESFPLTVTSAQKNPTAFYLCASSVSPTGAGNTIYFGEGSWLTVV.

V and J are TRBV6-2 or TRBV6-3 and TRBJ2-1; TRBD2 might be the D (6 bases). With 2 bases removed from V and 6 bases from J, the gap between germline ends came to 14 bases. The length of the CDR3 is 15 residues. Germline loops: CDR1 MNHEY, CDR2 SVGEGT. This CDR3 is CASSYVAGSLNEQFF. In DNA form, the CDR3 reads TGTGCCAGCAGTTACGTTGCGGGAAGCCTCAATGAGCAGTTCTTC.

This clone was counted a single time. This chain connects TRBV20-1 to TRBJ1-2; TRBD1 is a possible D gene (6 bases). The germline V gene encodes CDR1 DFQATT and CDR2 SNEGSKA (reference sequence). The CDR3 runs to 11 residues. Trimming took off 7 bases at V and 7 bases at J, with 13 bases between the two ends. In DNA form, the CDR3 reads TGCAGTGTTTCTAACAGGGCTGGCTACACCTTC. Translating it yields CSVSNRAGYTF.

J is TRBJ2-2 and V is TRBV14, with TRBD2 as a possible D gene (5 bases). The CDR3 spans 15 residues. Germline CDR1 is SGHDN and CDR2 is FVKESK. V was clipped by 4 bases and J by 3 bases, with 12 bases between them. CDR3 protein: CASSPERRYTGELFF. CDR3 sequence (DNA): TGTGCCAGCAGCCCGGAGCGGAGATACACCGGGGAGCTGTTTTTT.

The CDR3 region has the DNA TGTGCCAGCAGCGTAGGTGGGAGACCCGAATACAATGAGCAGTTCTTC. It is translated as CASSVGGRPEYNEQFF. This chain links TRBV9 with TRBJ2-1; possible D gene TRBD2, 5 bases. Trimming cost V 0 bases and J 4 bases, with 14 bases left between them. This CDR3 is 16 amino acids long. Germline CDR1 reads SGDLS; CDR2 reads YYNGEE.

The genes are TRBV10-1 and TRBJ2-2, with D perhaps TRBD1 (6 bases). The CDR3 sequence is 16 residues long. Germline V gene sequence: CDR1 WNHNN, CDR2 SYGVQD (reference sequence). Between the trimmed V and J ends, which lost 3 bases and 4 bases, there was a span of 15 bases. The DNA of the CDR3 is TGCGCCAGCAGTGACCCCCCGGACAGTGGCACCGGGGAGCTGTTTTTT. It is translated as CASSDPPDSGTGELFF.

The V and J genes are TRBV20-1 and TRBJ2-1; perhaps TRBD2 as D (6 bases). Germline V gene lookup returns CDR1 DFQATT and CDR2 SNEGSKA (reference sequence). This CDR3 is built from 10 residues. Trimming shortened V by 7 bases and J by 7 bases, and 8 bases separated the two germline ends. CDR3 bases: TGCAGTGGGGCGGGGAATGAGCAGTTCTTC. Translation: CSGAGNEQFF.